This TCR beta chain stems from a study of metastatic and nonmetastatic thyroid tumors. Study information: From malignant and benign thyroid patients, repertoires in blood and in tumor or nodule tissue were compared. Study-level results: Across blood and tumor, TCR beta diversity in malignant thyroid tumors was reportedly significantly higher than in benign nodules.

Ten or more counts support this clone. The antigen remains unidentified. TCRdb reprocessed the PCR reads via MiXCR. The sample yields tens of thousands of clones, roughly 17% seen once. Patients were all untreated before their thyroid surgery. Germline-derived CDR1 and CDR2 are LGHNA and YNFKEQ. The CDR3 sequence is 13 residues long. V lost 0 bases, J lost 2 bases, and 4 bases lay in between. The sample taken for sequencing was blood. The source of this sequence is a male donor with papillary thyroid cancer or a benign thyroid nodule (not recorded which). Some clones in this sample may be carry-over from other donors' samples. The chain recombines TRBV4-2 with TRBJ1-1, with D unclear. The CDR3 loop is CASSQDRNTEAFF. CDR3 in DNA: TGTGCCAGCAGCCAAGATCGCAACACTGAAGCTTTCTTT.